The clone carrying this T cell receptor beta chain was seen only a few times. As yet, its antigen is unknown. This entry is derived from a study of response to subunit inactivated influenza vaccine. The V and J ends lost 5 bases and 2 bases respectively, with 16 bases between them. This CDR3 has 15 amino acids. Germline V gives CDR1 MNHNS, CDR2 SASEGT. Study-wide results and limits: It was the authors' suggestion that each seasonal influenza vaccination recruits few new T cells.

TCRdb used MiXCR to reprocess the RT-PCR reads, holding one entry per CDR3 protein. This table holds roughly 760,000 distinct CDR3 sequences, 21% found once. This clonotype was obtained from a man in his fifties who received an inactivated influenza vaccine. The chain employs TRBV6-1 and TRBJ2-7; D perhaps matches TRBD1 (6 bases). The material was PBMCs from blood, obtained 4 to 6 days after vaccination. The CDR3 DNA reads as TGTGCCAGCAGTCCCCAGGGGCAGGGAGCCTACGAGCAGTACTTC. Translated, it gives CASSPQGQGAYEQYF.